Shown below are 5 T cell receptor beta chains from a single sample sequenced in a study of T cells in Graves' hyperthyroidism and ophthalmopathy. From RNA transcripts, TCR beta CDR3 regions were amplified. With the HTBI primer set, the TCR CDR3 went through a first round of RT-PCR. TCRdb recomputed calls from the multiplex PCR reads with MiXCR, one row per CDR3 protein. The sample lists roughly 740,000 distinct CDR3 sequences; less than 20% were seen once. What was sequenced was blood. Source of these receptors: a man younger than 35 with Graves' hyperthyroidism.

This clonotype was seen more than once but under ten times. The rearrangement uses TRBV20-1 and TRBJ1-5, with D hard to call. The CDR3 spans 14 residues. V lost 3 bases and J lost 4, with 13 bases in between. Per germline, CDR1 DFQATT and CDR2 SNEGSKA (reference sequence). The DNA of the CDR3 is TGCAGTGCTAGTTCGAGAGGGATAAATCAGCCCCAGCATTTT. Translation: CSASSRGINQPQHF.

This clonotype was recorded at least ten times. The genes are TRBV12-5 and TRBJ2-3; D gene uncertain. V lost 5 bases and J 0 bases, leaving 6 bases between the germline ends. CDR1 and CDR2 from the germline V gene are LGHNT and FRNRAP. The CDR3 length is 13 residues. The CDR3 DNA sequence: TGTGCTAGTGGTATTGGGAGCACAGATACGCAGTATTTT. The encoded protein is CASGIGSTDTQYF.

This clonotype came up many times. The genes are TRBV12-3 or TRBV12-4 and TRBJ1-1; 8 bases align to TRBD1. The CDR3 has 15 residues. V gave up 5 bases and J gave up 1 base; unmatched junction bases: 6. The DNA for the CDR3 is TGTGCCAGCAGTCTCCCGACAGGGGAGAACACTGAAGCTTTCTTT. It encodes CASSLPTGENTEAFF.

This clonotype appeared many times. This chain connects TRBV28 to TRBJ2-2; the D call may be TRBD1 or TRBD2 (5 bases each). With 2 bases removed from V and 3 bases from J, the gap between germline ends came to 10 bases. The germline V gene encodes CDR1 MDHEN and CDR2 SYDVKM. CDR3 size: 15 residues. Here the CDR3 DNA reads TGTGCCAGCAGTTTAGCAGGGACGGACACCGGGGAGCTGTTTTTT. Encoded protein: CASSLAGTDTGELFF.

This clonotype was seen repeatedly, ten times or more. The chain combines TRBV2 with TRBJ2-7; a weak D match, TRBD1 (6 bases). The CDR3 spans 14 residues. Trimming removed 8 bases at V and 2 bases at J, with 16 bases between. The germline V gene has CDR1 SNHLY and CDR2 FYNNEI. In DNA, the CDR3 is TGTGCCAGCGGGGGCGAGGGGATTACCTACGAGCAGTACTTC. Protein sequence: CASGGEGITYEQYF. Supplemented by reference TRBV2 and TRBJ2-7, the full variable domain reads EPEVTQTPSHQVTQMGQEVILRCVPISNHLYFYWYRQILGQKVEFLVSFYNNEISEKSEIFDDQFSVERPDGSNFTLKIRSTKLEDSAMYFCASGGEGITYEQYFGPGTRLTVT.